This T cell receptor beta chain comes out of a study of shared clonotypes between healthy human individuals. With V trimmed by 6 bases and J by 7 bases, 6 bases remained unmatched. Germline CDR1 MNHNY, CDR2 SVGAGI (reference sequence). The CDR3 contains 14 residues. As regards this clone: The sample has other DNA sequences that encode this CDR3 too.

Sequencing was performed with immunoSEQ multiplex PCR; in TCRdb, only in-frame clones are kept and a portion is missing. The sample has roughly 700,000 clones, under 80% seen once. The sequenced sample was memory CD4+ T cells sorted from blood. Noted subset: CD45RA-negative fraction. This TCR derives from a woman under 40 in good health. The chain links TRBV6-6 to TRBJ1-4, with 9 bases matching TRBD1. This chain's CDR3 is CASRGTGGGEKLFF. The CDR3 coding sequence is TGTGCCAGCAGGGGAACAGGGGGCGGTGAAAAACTGTTTTTT.